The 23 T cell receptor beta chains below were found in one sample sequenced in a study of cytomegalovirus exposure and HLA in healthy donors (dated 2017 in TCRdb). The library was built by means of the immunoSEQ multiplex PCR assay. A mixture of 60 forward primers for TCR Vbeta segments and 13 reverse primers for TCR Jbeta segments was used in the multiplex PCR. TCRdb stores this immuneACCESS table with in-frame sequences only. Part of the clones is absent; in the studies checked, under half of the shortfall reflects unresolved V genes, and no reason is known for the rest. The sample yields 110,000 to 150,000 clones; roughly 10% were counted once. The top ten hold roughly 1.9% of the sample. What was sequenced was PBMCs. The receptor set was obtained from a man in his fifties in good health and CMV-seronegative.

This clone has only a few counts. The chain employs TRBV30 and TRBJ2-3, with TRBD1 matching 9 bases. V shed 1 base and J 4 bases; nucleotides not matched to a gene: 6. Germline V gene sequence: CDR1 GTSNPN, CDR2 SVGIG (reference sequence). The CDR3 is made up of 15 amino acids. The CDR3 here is CAWSGGQGVPDTQYF. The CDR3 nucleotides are TGTGCCTGGAGTGGGGGACAGGGAGTCCCAGATACGCAGTATTTT. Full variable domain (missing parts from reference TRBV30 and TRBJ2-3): SQTIHQWPATLVQPVGSPLSLECTVEGTSNPNLYWYRQAAGRGLQLLFYSVGIGQISSEVPQNLSASRPQDRQFILSSKKLLLSDSGFYLCAWSGGQGVPDTQYFGPGTRLTVL.

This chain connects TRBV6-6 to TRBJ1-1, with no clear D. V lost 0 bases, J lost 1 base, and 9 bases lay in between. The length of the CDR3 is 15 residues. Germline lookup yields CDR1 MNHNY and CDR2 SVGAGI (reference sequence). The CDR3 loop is CASSYSWRANTEAFF. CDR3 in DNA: TGTGCCAGCAGTTACTCCTGGAGGGCGAACACTGAAGCTTTCTTT.

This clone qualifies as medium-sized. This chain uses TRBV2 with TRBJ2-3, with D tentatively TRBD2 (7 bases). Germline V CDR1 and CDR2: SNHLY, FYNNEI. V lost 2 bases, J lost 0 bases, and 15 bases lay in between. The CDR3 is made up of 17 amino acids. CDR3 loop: CASSELVEGGSTDTQYF. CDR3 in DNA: TGTGCCAGCAGTGAACTGGTCGAGGGGGGGAGCACAGATACGCAGTATTTT.

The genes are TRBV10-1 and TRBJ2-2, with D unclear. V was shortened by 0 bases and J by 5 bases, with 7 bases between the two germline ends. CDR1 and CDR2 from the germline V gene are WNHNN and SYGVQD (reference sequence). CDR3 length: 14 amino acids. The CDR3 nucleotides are TGCGCCAGCAGTGAGTCGCGGAGAACCGGGGAGCTGTTTTTT. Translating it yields CASSESRRTGELFF.

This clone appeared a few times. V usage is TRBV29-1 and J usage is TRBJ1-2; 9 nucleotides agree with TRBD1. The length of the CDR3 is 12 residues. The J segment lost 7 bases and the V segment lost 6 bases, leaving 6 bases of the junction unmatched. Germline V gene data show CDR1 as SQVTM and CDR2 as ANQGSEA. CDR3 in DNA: TGCAGCGTCAAGGGACAGGGATCTGGCTACACCTTC. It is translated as CSVKGQGSGYTF.

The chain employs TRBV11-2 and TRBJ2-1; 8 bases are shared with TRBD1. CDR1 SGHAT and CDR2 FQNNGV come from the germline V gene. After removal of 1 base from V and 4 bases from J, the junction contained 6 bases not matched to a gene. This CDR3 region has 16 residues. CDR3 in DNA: TGTGCCAGCAGCTTAGTTGGGACAGGAGGGTACAATGAGCAGTTCTTC. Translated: CASSLVGTGGYNEQFF.

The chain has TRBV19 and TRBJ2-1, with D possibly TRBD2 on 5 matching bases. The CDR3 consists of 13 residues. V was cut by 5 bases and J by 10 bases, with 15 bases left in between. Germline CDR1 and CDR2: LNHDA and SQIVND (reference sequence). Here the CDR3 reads CASSVFASREQFF. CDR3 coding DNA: TGTGCCAGTAGTGTCTTCGCTAGCAGAGAGCAGTTCTTC.

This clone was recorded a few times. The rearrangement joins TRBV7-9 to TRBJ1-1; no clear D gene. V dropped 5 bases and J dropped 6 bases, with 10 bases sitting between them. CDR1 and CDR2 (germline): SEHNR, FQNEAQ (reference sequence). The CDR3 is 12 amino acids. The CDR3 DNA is TGTGCCAGCAGCCCTCCCCCTCCTGAAGCTTTCTTT. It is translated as CASSPPPPEAFF. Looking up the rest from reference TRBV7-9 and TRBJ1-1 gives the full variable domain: DTGVSQNPRHKITKRGQNVTFRCDPISEHNRLYWYRQTLGQGPEFLTYFQNEAQLEKSRLLSDRFSAERPKGSFSTLEIQRTEQGDSAMYLCASSPPPPEAFFGQGTRLTVV.

The CDR3 region has the DNA TGTGCCAGTAGGGATACGACAGGGAACACTGAAGCTTTCTTT. Its translation is CASRDTTGNTEAFF. The chain is built from TRBV19 and TRBJ1-1, with D tentatively TRBD1 (6 bases). The CDR3 extends over 14 amino acids. The V and J ends lost 6 bases and 1 base respectively, with 12 bases between them. Germline lookup yields CDR1 LNHDA and CDR2 SQIVND (reference sequence).

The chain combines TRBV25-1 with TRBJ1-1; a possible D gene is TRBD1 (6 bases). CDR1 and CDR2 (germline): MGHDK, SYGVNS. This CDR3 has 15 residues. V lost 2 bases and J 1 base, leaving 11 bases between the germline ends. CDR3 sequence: CASSEPMTGNTEAFF. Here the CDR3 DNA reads TGTGCCAGCAGTGAACCCATGACAGGGAACACTGAAGCTTTCTTT.

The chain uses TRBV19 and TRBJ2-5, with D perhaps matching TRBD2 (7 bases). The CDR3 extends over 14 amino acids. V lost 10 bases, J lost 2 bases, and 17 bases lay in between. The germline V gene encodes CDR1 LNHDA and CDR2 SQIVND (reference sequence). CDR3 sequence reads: CATSEGGVQETQYF. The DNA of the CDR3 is TGTGCCACCTCTGAGGGGGGGGTACAAGAGACCCAGTACTTC.

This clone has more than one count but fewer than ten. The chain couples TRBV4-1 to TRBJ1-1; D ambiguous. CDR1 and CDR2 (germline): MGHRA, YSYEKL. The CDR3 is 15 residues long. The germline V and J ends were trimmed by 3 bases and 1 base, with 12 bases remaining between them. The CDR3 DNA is TGCGCCAGCAGCCATCCTGGGCGGGGGAACACTGAAGCTTTCTTT. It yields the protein CASSHPGRGNTEAFF.

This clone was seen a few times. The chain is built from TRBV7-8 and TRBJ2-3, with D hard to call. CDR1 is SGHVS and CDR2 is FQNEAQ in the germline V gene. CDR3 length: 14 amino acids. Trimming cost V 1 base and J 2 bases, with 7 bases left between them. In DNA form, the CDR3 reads TGTGCCAGCAGCTTAGGGCAGATCACAGATACGCAGTATTTT. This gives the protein CASSLGQITDTQYF.

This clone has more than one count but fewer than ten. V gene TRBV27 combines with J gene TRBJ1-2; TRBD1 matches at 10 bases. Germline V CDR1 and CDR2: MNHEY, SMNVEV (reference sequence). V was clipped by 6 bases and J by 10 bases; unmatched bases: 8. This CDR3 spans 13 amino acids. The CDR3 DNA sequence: TGTGCCAGCAGCCTCGGACAGGGGGTCCCCTACACCTTC. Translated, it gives CASSLGQGVPYTF.

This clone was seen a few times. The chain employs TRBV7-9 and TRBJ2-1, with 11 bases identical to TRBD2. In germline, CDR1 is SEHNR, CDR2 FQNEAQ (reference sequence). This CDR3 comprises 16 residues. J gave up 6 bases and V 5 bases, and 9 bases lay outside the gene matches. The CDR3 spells CASSPRLAGKTNEQFF. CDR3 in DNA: TGTGCCAGCAGCCCCCGACTAGCGGGGAAAACCAATGAGCAGTTCTTC.

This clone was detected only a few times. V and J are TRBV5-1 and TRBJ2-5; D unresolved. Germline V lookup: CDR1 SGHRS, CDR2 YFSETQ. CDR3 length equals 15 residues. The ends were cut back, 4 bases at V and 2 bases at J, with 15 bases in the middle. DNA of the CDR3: TGCGCCAGCAGCCTGATGGCGGCGAAACAAGAGACCCAGTACTTC. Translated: CASSLMAAKQETQYF.

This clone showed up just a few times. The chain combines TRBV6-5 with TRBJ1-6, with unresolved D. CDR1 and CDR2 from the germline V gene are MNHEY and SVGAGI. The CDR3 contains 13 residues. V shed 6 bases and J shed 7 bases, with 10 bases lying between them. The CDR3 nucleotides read TGTGCCAGCAGCCCCCGAGGGAATTCACCCCTCCACTTT. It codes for CASSPRGNSPLHF.

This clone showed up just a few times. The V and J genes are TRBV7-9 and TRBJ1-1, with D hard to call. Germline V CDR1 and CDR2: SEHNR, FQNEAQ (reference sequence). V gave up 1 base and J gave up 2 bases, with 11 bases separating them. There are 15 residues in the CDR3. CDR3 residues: CASSLVRQTNTEAFF. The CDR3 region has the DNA TGTGCCAGCAGCTTAGTCAGGCAGACAAACACTGAAGCTTTCTTT.

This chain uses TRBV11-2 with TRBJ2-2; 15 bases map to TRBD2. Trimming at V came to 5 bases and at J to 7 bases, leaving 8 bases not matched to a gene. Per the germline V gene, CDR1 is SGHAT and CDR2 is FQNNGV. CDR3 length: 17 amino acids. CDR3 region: CASSLRTSGGAGGELFF. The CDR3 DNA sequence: TGTGCCAGCAGCCTGCGGACTAGCGGGGGGGCCGGCGGGGAGCTGTTTTTT. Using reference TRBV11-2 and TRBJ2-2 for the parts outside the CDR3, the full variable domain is EAGVAQSPRYKIIEKRQSVAFWCNPISGHATLYWYQQILGQGPKLLIQFQNNGVVDDSQLPKDRFSAERLKGVDSTLKIQPAKLEDSAVYLCASSLRTSGGAGGELFFGEGSRLTVL.

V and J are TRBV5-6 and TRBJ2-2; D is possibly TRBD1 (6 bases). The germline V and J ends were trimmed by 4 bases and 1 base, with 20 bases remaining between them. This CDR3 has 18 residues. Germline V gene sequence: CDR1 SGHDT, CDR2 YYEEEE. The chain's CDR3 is CASSLFAPPGQNTGELFF. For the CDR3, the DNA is TGTGCCAGCAGCCTCTTCGCACCGCCGGGACAGAACACCGGGGAGCTGTTTTTT.

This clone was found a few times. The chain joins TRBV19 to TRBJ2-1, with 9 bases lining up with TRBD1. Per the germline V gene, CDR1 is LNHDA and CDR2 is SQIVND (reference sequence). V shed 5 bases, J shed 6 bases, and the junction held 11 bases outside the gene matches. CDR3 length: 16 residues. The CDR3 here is CASSVLPGQGSNEQFF. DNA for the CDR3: TGTGCCAGTAGTGTTCTCCCGGGACAGGGTTCCAATGAGCAGTTCTTC. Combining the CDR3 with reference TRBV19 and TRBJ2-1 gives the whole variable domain DGGITQSPKYLFRKEGQNVTLSCEQNLNHDAMYWYRQDPGQGLRLIYYSQIVNDFQKGDIAEGYSVSREKKESFPLTVTSAQKNPTAFYLCASSVLPGQGSNEQFFGPGTRLTVL.

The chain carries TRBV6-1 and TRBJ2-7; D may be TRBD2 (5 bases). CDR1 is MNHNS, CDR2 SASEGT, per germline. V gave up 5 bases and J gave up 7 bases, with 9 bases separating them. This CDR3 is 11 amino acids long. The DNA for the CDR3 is TGTGCCAGCAGTCCCCCGGGAGAGCAGTACTTC. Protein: CASSPPGEQYF.

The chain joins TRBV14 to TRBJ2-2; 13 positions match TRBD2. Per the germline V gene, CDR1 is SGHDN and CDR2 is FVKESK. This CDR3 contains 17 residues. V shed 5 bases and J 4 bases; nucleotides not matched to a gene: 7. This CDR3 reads CASSDGLAGVATGELFF. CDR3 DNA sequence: TGTGCCAGCAGCGACGGACTAGCGGGGGTTGCCACCGGGGAGCTGTTTTTT.